A single sample is the source of the 15 T cell receptor beta chains below, sequenced in a study of T-cell reconstitution after alpha-beta-depleted transplantation in children. A library of TCRbeta sequences, prepared with unique molecular identifiers, was generated. TCRdb itself ran the PCR reads through MiXCR, one entry per CDR3 protein. The sample comprises about 230,000 distinct CDR3 sequences, about a tenth of which are singletons, and around 6.2% rests with the top ten. The starting material was PBMCs from the stem cell graft donor, obtained from the stem cell graft. The receptors come from a human donor who donated a stem cell graft to a child with acute lymphoblastic leukemia.

There are many counts of this clonotype. The genes are TRBV6-1 and TRBJ2-5, with a weak D call TRBD2 (7 bases). Trimming took off 5 bases at V and 5 bases at J, with 15 bases between the two ends. This CDR3 comprises 14 residues. Germline CDR1 is MNHNS and CDR2 is SASEGT. Here the CDR3 reads CASSITGREETQYF. The CDR3 DNA sequence: TGTGCCAGCAGTATAACAGGGAGGGAGGAGACCCAGTACTTC.

In its sample, this clonotype was seen many times. The genes are TRBV29-1 and TRBJ2-2; D unclear. V was trimmed by 7 bases and J by 5 bases, leaving 5 bases between them. CDR1 SQVTM and CDR2 ANQGSEA come from the germline V gene. The CDR3 loop spans 10 amino acids. DNA for the CDR3: TGCAGCGCCTTTACCGGGGAGCTGTTTTTT. Protein: CSAFTGELFF.

The rearrangement uses TRBV7-7 and TRBJ1-1; D not resolved. Between the trimmed V and J ends, which lost 1 base and 0 bases, there was a span of 12 bases. Germline V gene data show CDR1 as SSHAT and CDR2 as FNYEAQ (reference sequence). There are 16 residues in the CDR3. CDR3 in DNA: TGTGCCAGCAGCTTAGGAGCTTCCAGAATGAACACTGAAGCTTTCTTT. Translation gives CASSLGASRMNTEAFF.

The V gene is TRBV29-1, the J gene TRBJ2-1, with D possibly matching TRBD2 (5 bases). V was cut by 2 bases and J by 12 bases, with 11 bases left in between. The CDR3 loop spans 11 amino acids. From germline, CDR1 is SQVTM and CDR2 ANQGSEA. The CDR3 is CSVEHNEGQFF. CDR3 coding DNA: TGCAGCGTTGAACACAATGAGGGGCAGTTCTTC.

This clonotype was recorded at least ten times. The genes are TRBV9 and TRBJ1-1; a possible D gene is TRBD1 (5 bases). The CDR3 totals 15 residues. From germline, CDR1 is SGDLS and CDR2 YYNGEE. Trimming took 0 bases from V and 0 from J, leaving 9 bases between them. CDR3 in amino acids: CASSVGGVMNTEAFF. In DNA, the CDR3 is TGTGCCAGCAGCGTAGGGGGGGTCATGAACACTGAAGCTTTCTTT. The complete variable domain, with remaining parts taken from reference TRBV9 and TRBJ1-1, reads DSGVTQTPKHLITATGQRVTLRCSPRSGDLSVYWYQQSLDQGLQFLIQYYNGEERAKGNILERFSAQQFPDLHSELNLSSLELGDSALYFCASSVGGVMNTEAFFGQGTRLTVV.

This clonotype came up once. J is TRBJ2-7 and V is TRBV6-6; 7 bases match TRBD2. Per germline, CDR1 MNHNY and CDR2 SVGAGI (reference sequence). The CDR3 covers 13 residues. V gave up 2 bases and J gave up 7 bases; unmatched junction bases: 5. CDR3 residues: CASSYAEAGEQYF. DNA of the CDR3: TGTGCCAGCAGTTACGCGGAAGCGGGGGAGCAGTACTTC.

This clonotype came up a few times. V gene TRBV7-7 combines with J gene TRBJ2-3; tentative D call: TRBD1 (7 bases). The germline V gene has CDR1 SSHAT and CDR2 FNYEAQ (reference sequence). The germline V and J ends were trimmed by 5 bases and 5 bases, with 11 bases remaining between them. The CDR3 loop spans 13 amino acids. CDR3 loop: CASSQGEEDTQYF. DNA of the CDR3: TGTGCCAGCAGCCAGGGGGAGGAAGATACGCAGTATTTT. Supplemented by reference TRBV7-7 and TRBJ2-3, the full variable domain reads GAGVSQSPRYKVTKRGQDVTLRCDPISSHATLYWYQQALGQGPEFLTYFNYEAQPDKSGLPSDRFSAERPEGSISTLTIQRTEQRDSAMYRCASSQGEEDTQYFGPGTRLTVL.

The rearrangement joins TRBV6-5 to TRBJ1-2; 7 nucleotides match TRBD1. Germline-derived CDR1 and CDR2 are MNHEY and SVGAGI. This CDR3 is built from 12 residues. Trimming at V came to 7 bases and at J to 10 bases, leaving 9 bases not matched to a gene. The CDR3 bases are TGTGCCAGCATCGCACCGACAGGGCTCTACACCTTC. The encoded protein is CASIAPTGLYTF.

The V gene is TRBV15, the J gene TRBJ1-2; no clear D. The germline gives CDR1 LNHNV, CDR2 YYDKDF (reference sequence). The CDR3 has 15 amino acids. Trimming stripped 1 base from V and 3 bases from J, with 12 bases between. CDR3 loop: CATSRGGVGDYGYTF. CDR3 DNA: TGTGCCACCAGCAGAGGGGGAGTTGGGGACTATGGCTACACCTTC.

This clonotype was observed a few times. The chain recombines TRBV6-2 or TRBV6-3 with TRBJ2-1; 10 nucleotides agree with TRBD2. The V segment lost 6 bases and the J segment 3 bases; nucleotides outside the gene matches: 5. CDR1 and CDR2 (germline): MNHEY, SVGEGT. The CDR3 has 15 amino acids. The CDR3 sequence is CASSPPSGGYNEQFF. CDR3 coding DNA: TGTGCCAGCAGCCCCCCTAGCGGGGGCTACAATGAGCAGTTCTTC.

This clonotype was counted many times. The chain employs TRBV4-2 and TRBJ2-3; possible D gene TRBD1, 7 bases. Between the trimmed V and J ends, which lost 4 bases and 1 base, there was a span of 21 bases. CDR1 is LGHNA, CDR2 YNFKEQ, per germline. The CDR3 consists of 18 residues. CDR3 sequence (DNA): TGTGCCAGCAGCCCTCTAATAGGTCAGGGGGGCCGCACAGATACGCAGTATTTT. Its protein product is CASSPLIGQGGRTDTQYF.

Regarding this clonotype: The CDR3 does not close with the conserved phenylalanine or tryptophan, likely indicating a read error. The V and J genes are TRBV7-9 and TRBJ1-1, with D possibly being TRBD1 (5 bases). Germline V gene sequence: CDR1 SEHNR, CDR2 FQNEAQ (reference sequence). Trimming cost V 4 bases and J 3 bases, with 9 bases left between them. This CDR3 region has 13 residues. The CDR3 DNA reads TGTGCCAGCAGCTCGGGACTTGACACTGAAGCTTTCTCT. Protein product: CASSSGLDTEAFS.

This clonotype came up many times. The chain has TRBV19 and TRBJ1-5, with 9 bases that match TRBD1. Germline CDR1 reads LNHDA; CDR2 reads SQIVND (reference sequence). This CDR3 is 13 amino acids long. V was pared by 8 bases and J by 5 bases, with 4 bases of the junction left unmatched. The CDR3 here is CASSRQGDQPQHF. Here the CDR3 DNA reads TGTGCCAGTTCTCGACAGGGGGATCAGCCCCAGCATTTT.

The chain links TRBV20-1 to TRBJ1-1; 8 positions match TRBD1. The CDR3 is 15 residues long. Germline V gene sequence: CDR1 DFQATT, CDR2 SNEGSKA (reference sequence). Losses at the gene ends were 4 bases for V and 4 bases for J; bases not matched to a gene: 11. The CDR3 sequence is CSATKIGQGGTEAFF. CDR3 coding DNA: TGCAGTGCTACGAAAATCGGACAGGGAGGCACTGAAGCTTTCTTT.

This clonotype was detected many times. CDR3 sequence reads: CASSLAGRGYTF. The CDR3 DNA reads TGCGCCAGCAGCTTGGCAGGGAGAGGCTACACCTTC. The chain is built from TRBV5-1 and TRBJ1-2, with TRBD1 as a possible D gene (5 bases). The CDR3 loop spans 12 amino acids. The V gene's germline CDR1 is SGHRS and CDR2 YFSETQ. V lost 0 bases and J lost 8, with 8 bases in between.